This T cell receptor beta chain stems from a study of blood T cell repertoires in COVID-19. The overall study: The origin of the acute and convalescent COVID-19 samples was the United States, Italy and Spain. Nucleic acid was either cDNA or gDNA, and it came from T cells, B-cell-depleted T cells, or PBMCs.

Original handling: Amplified reference gene primers provided the basis for estimating nucleated cell counts. Data came from immunoSEQ multiplex PCR; TCRdb stores just in-frame clones and leaves some out. Clone size and V and J calls were adopted from that table, with D and trimming inferred from the DNA. The sample consists of under 250,000 clones, roughly 83% of them appearing once. The V gene lost 7 bases and the J gene lost 7 bases, with 13 bases spanning the gap. The CDR3 runs to 12 residues. Germline V CDR1 and CDR2: MDHEN, SYDVKM. The sequence derives from a woman aged 70-85 years with active or convalescent COVID-19. The sample comprised peripheral blood. The chain is built from TRBV28 and TRBJ1-2, with D possibly being TRBD1 (5 bases). CDR3 DNA sequence: TGTGCCAGCACCTTAGGGGAGGGTGGCTACACCTTC. Its protein product is CASTLGEGGYTF.